The 9 T cell receptor beta chains reported below all come from one sample, sequenced in a study of Graves' ophthalmopathy and Graves' hyperthyroidism. Beta-chain TCR CDR3 regions were amplified from RNA transcripts. The library came from an HTBI-primed first-round RT-PCR and a second-round multiplex PCR. TCRdb re-called the multiplex PCR reads with MiXCR, one entry per CDR3 protein. The table records 200,000 to 250,000 distinct CDR3 sequences, under 30% of them present only once. The sample consisted of peripheral blood. These receptors were taken from a man aged 45-65 years with Graves' ophthalmopathy.

This clonotype was found many times. The chain recombines TRBV28 with TRBJ2-5, with D hard to call. Looked up from germline, CDR1 is MDHEN and CDR2 is SYDVKM. The CDR3 sequence is 16 residues long. Trimming took off 6 bases at V and 2 bases at J, with 19 bases between the two ends. The CDR3 coding sequence is TGTGCCAGCAGGACCCCAAGGGAAAACTATCAAGAGACCCAGTACTTC. The encoded protein is CASRTPRENYQETQYF.

This clonotype has a count of ten or more. J is TRBJ2-5 and V is TRBV19; tentative D call: TRBD1 (6 bases). Germline CDR1 LNHDA, CDR2 SQIVND (reference sequence). V was pared by 6 bases and J by 5 bases, with 16 bases between. The CDR3 loop spans 14 amino acids. CDR3: CASRTQGSGETQYF. In nucleotides, the CDR3 is TGTGCCAGTAGGACTCAGGGGAGCGGCGAGACCCAGTACTTC.

This clonotype was picked up many times. The DNA for the CDR3 is TGCAGTGCTCAATTACCAGGGGGGGCGTTCTACGAGCAGTACTTC. It translates to CSAQLPGGAFYEQYF. The chain recombines TRBV20-1 with TRBJ2-7; D is perhaps TRBD1 or TRBD2 (7 bases each). Trimming took off 5 bases at V and 3 bases at J, with 20 bases between the two ends. The CDR3 is 15 amino acids. The germline V gene has CDR1 DFQATT and CDR2 SNEGSKA (reference sequence).

This clonotype showed up many times. This chain connects TRBV20-1 to TRBJ2-5, with 13 bases aligning to TRBD2. The germline gives CDR1 DFQATT, CDR2 SNEGSKA (reference sequence). The CDR3 loop spans 16 amino acids. Unmatched junction bases numbered 6, after V lost 1 base and J lost 4 bases. The DNA for the CDR3 is TGCAGTGCTAGAGGGACTAGCGGGAGAGGGAGAGAGACCCAGTACTTC. Its protein product is CSARGTSGRGRETQYF.

The chain combines TRBV2 with TRBJ1-2; D possibly corresponds to TRBD1 (6 bases). The CDR3 runs to 15 residues. Germline loops: CDR1 SNHLY, CDR2 FYNNEI. With 2 bases removed from V and 6 bases from J, the gap between germline ends came to 16 bases. The DNA of the CDR3 is TGTGCCAGCAGTGAACATTCAGGAGGGGGTGATGGCTACACCTTC. Protein sequence: CASSEHSGGGDGYTF.

This clonotype was detected many times. The chain recombines TRBV6-2 or TRBV6-3 with TRBJ1-5; 7 bases match TRBD1. J was trimmed by 6 bases and V by 6 bases; bases with no gene match: 8. The CDR3 runs to 14 residues. Germline V CDR1 and CDR2: MNHEY, SVGEGT. CDR3 coding DNA: TGTGCCAGCAGGTCGACAGGGTTCAGTCAGCCCCAGCATTTT. This translates into CASRSTGFSQPQHF.

This clonotype was seen ten or more times. This sequence joins TRBV2 and TRBJ2-4; D call uncertain. The CDR3 is 12 residues long. Germline values: CDR1 SNHLY, CDR2 FYNNEI. V was cut by 3 bases and J by 7 bases, with 7 bases left in between. DNA for the CDR3: TGTGCCAGCAGTGAGGGGTGGAACATTCAGTACTTC. Translated, it gives CASSEGWNIQYF.

This chain connects TRBV6-1 to TRBJ1-2; 9 nucleotides agree with TRBD1. V was pared by 0 bases and J by 1 base, with 3 bases of the junction left unmatched. Germline V gene data show CDR1 as MNHNS and CDR2 as SASEGT. The CDR3 totals 16 residues. The chain's CDR3 is CASSEAGQGINYGYTF. CDR3 DNA: TGTGCCAGCAGTGAAGCGGGACAGGGCATTAACTATGGCTACACCTTC.

CDR3 nucleotide sequence: TGTGCCAGCAGCCAAAACGTGGGAACTGAAGCTTTCTTT. Protein product: CASSQNVGTEAFF. V gene TRBV25-1 combines with J gene TRBJ1-1; D is uncertain. V was shortened by 6 bases and J by 5 bases, with 13 bases between the two germline ends. From germline, CDR1 is MGHDK and CDR2 SYGVNS. This CDR3 region has 13 residues.